A single sample is the source of the 24 T cell receptor beta chains below, sequenced in a study of T-cell memory formation after mild COVID-19. Each CDR3 protein is one row after TCRdb ran MiXCR on the 5' RACE reads. The data show 470,000 or so distinct CDR3 sequences, 15% to 20% seen once. Sequences were obtained from PBMCs or a T cell subset sorted from them (not recorded which). These receptors all come from an adult woman who had mild COVID-19 (a few samples of this study predate the infection). Cell type and time point are not known.

V is TRBV20-1 and J is TRBJ2-7, with D possibly matching TRBD2 (6 bases). The CDR3 totals 14 residues. Germline V gene sequence: CDR1 DFQATT, CDR2 SNEGSKA (reference sequence). Trimming removed 3 bases at V and 1 base at J, with 13 bases between. The CDR3 protein is CSASGGPISYEQYF. The CDR3 nucleotides are TGCAGTGCTAGCGGGGGTCCTATATCCTACGAGCAGTACTTC.

The chain employs TRBV6-2 or TRBV6-3 and TRBJ2-5; 7 positions match TRBD1. From germline, CDR1 is MNHEY and CDR2 SVGEGT. Trimming cost V 2 bases and J 5 bases; bases outside gene matches: 11. The CDR3 has 16 amino acids. DNA for the CDR3: TGTGCCAGCAGTTACGCCCCAGGGGGACCGGTGGAGACCCAGTACTTC. Protein: CASSYAPGGPVETQYF.

Of note for this clonotype: Germline and junction disagree at one end, which may indicate a read error. This chain links TRBV24-1 with TRBJ2-5; possibly TRBD1 or TRBD2 for D (5 bases each). Germline V lookup: CDR1 KGHDR, CDR2 SFDVKD. The CDR3 runs to 17 residues. Here the CDR3 DNA reads TGTGCCACCAGTGACCGACAAAAGGGACGAGGAAGAGAGGCCCAGTACTTC. Encoded protein: CATSDRQKGRGREAQYF.

V usage is TRBV11-3 and J usage is TRBJ2-7, with a possible D match to TRBD1 (5 bases). Germline V lookup: CDR1 SGHNT, CDR2 YENEEA. The CDR3 runs 15 residues. V was cut by 1 base and J by 6 bases, with 16 bases left in between. Written as DNA, the CDR3 is TGTGCCAGCAGCTTAGGAGTCCCCAGGGTGGGCGAGCAGTACTTC. Translated, it gives CASSLGVPRVGEQYF.

Written as DNA, the CDR3 is TGTGCCAGCAGTCTACCGTCGGGGGCCTCCTACGAGCAGTACTTC. This translates into CASSLPSGASYEQYF. The rearrangement links TRBV28 to TRBJ2-7, with D perhaps given as TRBD1 or TRBD2 (6 bases each). Germline assignment: CDR1 MDHEN and CDR2 SYDVKM. Trimming shortened V by 5 bases and J by 0 bases, and 14 bases separated the two germline ends. CDR3 length: 15 residues. The whole variable domain, filled in from reference TRBV28 and TRBJ2-7, reads DVKVTQSSRYLVKRTGEKVFLECVQDMDHENMFWYRQDPGLGLRLIYFSYDVKMKEKGDIPEGYSVSREKKERFSLILESASTNQTSMYLCASSLPSGASYEQYFGPGTRLTVT.

The chain joins TRBV12-3 or TRBV12-4 to TRBJ1-5, with TRBD1 matching 10 bases. V lost 5 bases, J lost 4 bases, and 8 bases stayed unmatched. The length of the CDR3 is 16 residues. Here the CDR3 DNA reads TGTGCCAGCAGTCCTGGACAGGGGGTAGGAAATCAGCCCCAGCATTTT. Amino acids: CASSPGQGVGNQPQHF.

This clonotype occurred a few times. This sequence joins TRBV3-1 and TRBJ2-7, with 8 positions matching TRBD1. This CDR3 is built from 15 residues. Germline V lookup: CDR1 LGHDT, CDR2 YNNKEL (reference sequence). J gave up 2 bases and V 4 bases, and 7 bases lay outside the gene matches. CDR3 bases: TGTGCCAGCAGCCCAGGACCGGGACAGGCCTACGAGCAGTACTTC. Its protein product is CASSPGPGQAYEQYF.

This clonotype appeared a few times. The V and J genes are TRBV20-1 and TRBJ2-4; TRBD2 aligns across 13 bases. The trim removed 5 bases at V and 2 bases at J, leaving 9 bases unmatched. The germline CDR1 and CDR2 sequences are DFQATT and SNEGSKA (reference sequence). The CDR3 totals 17 residues. DNA of the CDR3: TGCAGTGCTGATCCGGGACTAGCGGGATTTTCCAAAAACATTCAGTACTTC. Protein sequence: CSADPGLAGFSKNIQYF.

This clonotype has only a few counts. This sequence joins TRBV7-9 and TRBJ1-2, with D unresolved. The CDR3 has 15 amino acids. Germline CDR1 is SEHNR and CDR2 is FQNEAQ (reference sequence). Trimming removed 3 bases from V and 3 bases from J, with 14 bases in between. CDR3 coding DNA: TGTGCCAGCAGCTTTTCGGGCTCAGAAGACTATGGCTACACCTTC. Protein product: CASSFSGSEDYGYTF.

This clonotype has only a few counts. V gene TRBV11-3 combines with J gene TRBJ2-3; a weak D match, TRBD2 (5 bases). From germline, CDR1 is SGHNT and CDR2 YENEEA. This CDR3 is 18 amino acids long. V was trimmed by 5 bases and J by 1 base, leaving 22 bases between them. The CDR3 region is CASSDFAEDRYGTDTQYF. The CDR3 coding sequence is TGTGCCAGCAGCGATTTTGCGGAGGACCGTTATGGCACAGATACGCAGTATTTT.

The chain is built from TRBV7-6 and TRBJ2-1; D is possibly TRBD2 (6 bases). This CDR3 region has 15 residues. V lost 4 bases and J lost 5, with 15 bases in between. Germline V gene data show CDR1 as SGHVS and CDR2 as FNYEAQ. The CDR3 loop is CASSSGTSHNNEQFF. Here the CDR3 DNA reads TGTGCCAGCAGCTCAGGAACTAGCCACAACAATGAGCAGTTCTTC.

This clonotype was counted many times. The chain joins TRBV5-1 to TRBJ2-3; 9 positions agree with TRBD2. The length of the CDR3 is 16 residues. Germline CDR1 SGHRS, CDR2 YFSETQ. V trimming: 2 bases; J trimming: 1 base; junction bases outside the gene matches: 5. CDR3 bases: TGCGCCAGCAGCTTTCAGACTAGCGGAGGCACAGATACGCAGTATTTT. The encoded protein is CASSFQTSGGTDTQYF.

The rearrangement joins TRBV2 to TRBJ2-5; 9 nucleotides agree with TRBD2. Germline CDR1 reads SNHLY; CDR2 reads FYNNEI. The CDR3 is 15 residues long. V trimming: 8 bases; J trimming: 4 bases; junction bases outside the gene matches: 11. In DNA form, the CDR3 reads TGTGCCAGCTTGGTAGGGAGCGGGAGGAGAGAGACCCAGTACTTC. Its protein is CASLVGSGRRETQYF.

The chain links TRBV11-3 to TRBJ2-7, with 7 bases lining up with TRBD2. CDR1 SGHNT and CDR2 YENEEA come from the germline V gene. The CDR3 sequence is 16 residues long. The junction had 13 bases not matched to a gene; V was cut back by 5 bases and J by 3 bases. CDR3 region: CASSPPWGGTHYEQYF. In nucleotides, the CDR3 is TGTGCCAGCAGCCCCCCTTGGGGGGGGACTCACTACGAGCAGTACTTC.

V is TRBV9 and J is TRBJ2-7; D is unclear. Germline V CDR1 and CDR2: SGDLS, YYNGEE. Trimming stripped 7 bases from V and 5 bases from J, with 22 bases between. The CDR3 consists of 15 residues. The CDR3 loop reads CASGGGEEGYNEQYF. The CDR3 DNA reads TGTGCCAGCGGCGGCGGCGAGGAAGGGTACAACGAGCAGTACTTC. Drawing the rest from reference TRBV9 and TRBJ2-7, the complete variable domain is DSGVTQTPKHLITATGQRVTLRCSPRSGDLSVYWYQQSLDQGLQFLIQYYNGEERAKGNILERFSAQQFPDLHSELNLSSLELGDSALYFCASGGGEEGYNEQYFGPGTRLTVT.

The rearrangement uses TRBV30 and TRBJ2-7, with D perhaps matching TRBD2 (5 bases). V dropped 2 bases and J dropped 2 bases, with 10 bases sitting between them. The V gene's germline CDR1 is GTSNPN and CDR2 SVGIG (reference sequence). CDR3 size: 13 residues. This CDR3 is CAWSPDLTYEQYF. The DNA for the CDR3 is TGTGCCTGGAGTCCGGACTTGACCTACGAGCAGTACTTC.

This clonotype came up a few times. The chain links TRBV5-1 to TRBJ2-1; 10 nucleotides agree with TRBD2. V lost 3 bases, J lost 8 bases, and 11 bases stayed unmatched. Per the germline V gene, CDR1 is SGHRS and CDR2 is YFSETQ. This CDR3 is built from 16 residues. The CDR3 DNA follows: TGCGCCAGCAGCTCCCTCCTCAGCGGGAGGGGCGATGAGCAGTTCTTC. Its translation: CASSSLLSGRGDEQFF.

This clonotype was seen many times. This chain links TRBV7-2 with TRBJ1-2; the match to TRBD1 covers 8 bases. Germline CDR1 SGHTA, CDR2 FQGNSA. The CDR3 is 16 amino acids. The J segment lost 8 bases and the V segment lost 5 bases, leaving 16 bases of the junction unmatched. The chain's CDR3 is CASSPGGQGRVGGYTF. The CDR3 coding sequence is TGTGCCAGCAGCCCCGGAGGACAGGGTCGGGTTGGAGGCTACACCTTC.

The chain is built from TRBV29-1 and TRBJ2-2; D not certain. The V and J ends lost 2 bases and 1 base respectively, with 8 bases between them. The CDR3 has 14 residues. Germline CDR1 is SQVTM and CDR2 is ANQGSEA. The CDR3 nucleotides read TGCAGCGTTGAAAACTCACGGAACACCGGGGAGCTGTTTTTT. The encoded protein is CSVENSRNTGELFF.

This chain links TRBV29-1 with TRBJ2-5; D is perhaps TRBD1 (5 bases). The CDR3 totals 13 residues. Trimming stripped 0 bases from V and 2 bases from J, with 7 bases between. The germline V gene has CDR1 SQVTM and CDR2 ANQGSEA. The CDR3: CSVEEDSQETQYF. As DNA, the CDR3 is TGCAGCGTTGAAGAAGACAGTCAAGAGACCCAGTACTTC.

This clonotype was picked up a small number of times. The chain combines TRBV5-5 with TRBJ2-1; D may be TRBD1 (6 bases). The germline gives CDR1 SGHKS, CDR2 YYEKEE (reference sequence). V was trimmed by 4 bases and J by 5 bases, leaving 13 bases between them. The CDR3 sequence is 14 residues long. In DNA, the CDR3 is TGTGCCAGCAGCCAGGGACATAGAAACAATGAGCAGTTCTTC. As protein: CASSQGHRNNEQFF.

The chain has TRBV4-1 and TRBJ1-2, with D perhaps matching TRBD1 (5 bases). The CDR3 extends over 15 amino acids. Germline lookup yields CDR1 MGHRA and CDR2 YSYEKL. Trimming stripped 4 bases from V and 8 bases from J, with 20 bases between. DNA of the CDR3: TGCGCCAGCAGCCCTCCGGGCCGCGGGGCGACAGGCTACACCTTC. Residues: CASSPPGRGATGYTF.

This chain joins TRBV29-1 and TRBJ2-5; no reliable D call. The germline CDR1 and CDR2 sequences are SQVTM and ANQGSEA. The CDR3 extends over 13 amino acids. The ends were cut back, 4 bases at V and 4 bases at J, with 13 bases in the middle. CDR3 bases: TGCAGCGTTGCAGGCCGTTCATTAGAGACCCAGTACTTC. As protein: CSVAGRSLETQYF.

This clonotype was detected only a few times. CDR3 protein: CASSLASRASGSYEQFF. CDR3 bases: TGCGCCAGCAGCTTGGCATCCCGGGCTAGCGGGAGCTATGAGCAGTTCTTC. The genes are TRBV5-1 and TRBJ2-1; TRBD2 aligns across 10 bases. With V trimmed by 0 bases and J by 8 bases, 11 bases remained unmatched. Germline CDR1 and CDR2: SGHRS and YFSETQ. This CDR3 spans 17 amino acids.